These 20 T cell receptor beta chains share one sample of origin, sequenced in a study of beta chain features in type 1 diabetes. The investigators reverse transcribed all of the isolated RNA, so they sequenced expressed TCRB transcripts. Repertoires were generated with immunoSEQ multiplex PCR, while TCRdb's copy carries only in-frame clones and drops some. The data contain tens of thousands of clones, around a third of them seen just once; the ten biggest clones take up around 0.5%. The sample was stem cell memory CD4+ T cells from blood. These receptors were collected from a woman between 18 and 29 years old in good health.

The chain employs TRBV9 and TRBJ1-1, with 8 bases aligning to TRBD1. The CDR3 is made up of 15 amino acids. Unmatched junction bases numbered 15, after V lost 3 bases and J lost 11 bases. Germline values: CDR1 SGDLS, CDR2 YYNGEE. The CDR3 reads CASSAGQGEGTGAFF. CDR3 bases: TGTGCCAGCAGCGCCGGACAGGGAGAGGGCACGGGGGCTTTCTTT.

The V call is TRBV18, the J call TRBJ2-1; 8 bases align to TRBD2. Germline V gives CDR1 KGHSH, CDR2 LQKENI. This CDR3 region has 16 residues. Trimming at V came to 2 bases and at J to 0 bases, leaving 3 bases not matched to a gene. As DNA, the CDR3 is TGTGCCAGCTCACCAACCAGCGGGGGCTCCTACAATGAGCAGTTCTTC. Translating it yields CASSPTSGGSYNEQFF.

This clone came up a few times. V is TRBV5-1 and J is TRBJ2-1, with TRBD2 identical over 8 bases. Trimming took 2 bases from V and 7 from J; bases not matched to a gene: 5. CDR1 is SGHRS, CDR2 YFSETQ, per germline. The CDR3 sequence is 14 residues long. This CDR3 is CASSFAGTRNEQFF. The CDR3 region has the DNA TGCGCCAGCAGCTTTGCCGGGACTAGAAATGAGCAGTTCTTC.

There are a few counts of this clone. The gene calls are TRBV7-2 and TRBJ2-5; 11 bases are shared with TRBD2. This CDR3 spans 17 amino acids. CDR1 is SGHTA and CDR2 is FQGNSA in the germline V gene. The J segment lost 2 bases and the V segment lost 2 bases, leaving 7 bases of the junction unmatched. CDR3 amino acids: CASSLWSSGGIQETQYF. The CDR3 nucleotides are TGTGCCAGCAGCTTATGGTCTAGCGGGGGGATACAAGAGACCCAGTACTTC.

V is TRBV6-5 and J is TRBJ2-1; TRBD1 matches at 10 bases. The CDR3 runs to 15 residues. V was clipped by 4 bases and J by 5 bases; unmatched bases: 5. Per the germline V gene, CDR1 is MNHEY and CDR2 is SVGAGI. The CDR3 region has the DNA TGTGCCAGCAGTTTAAACGGACAGGGGGACAATGAGCAGTTCTTC. It specifies CASSLNGQGDNEQFF.

This clone was picked up a small number of times. The chain carries TRBV9 and TRBJ2-4, with a possible D match to TRBD2 (5 bases). The V and J ends lost 0 bases and 9 bases respectively, with 10 bases between them. CDR1 is SGDLS and CDR2 is YYNGEE in the germline V gene. The CDR3 is 13 residues long. CDR3 nucleotide sequence: TGTGCCAGCAGCGTAGGAGGGATCGGCATTCAGTACTTC. Residues: CASSVGGIGIQYF. The whole variable domain, remainder taken from reference TRBV9 and TRBJ2-4, is DSGVTQTPKHLITATGQRVTLRCSPRSGDLSVYWYQQSLDQGLQFLIQYYNGEERAKGNILERFSAQQFPDLHSELNLSSLELGDSALYFCASSVGGIGIQYFGAGTRLSVL.

This chain connects TRBV7-2 to TRBJ2-1, with a possible D match to TRBD2 (7 bases). This CDR3 comprises 14 residues. Looked up from germline, CDR1 is SGHTA and CDR2 is FQGNSA. V gave up 8 bases and J gave up 2 bases, with 13 bases separating them. The CDR3 DNA reads as TGTGCCAGCGGGGGGGCCGGGACCTACAATGAGCAGTTCTTC. Translation gives CASGGAGTYNEQFF. The full variable domain, its missing parts supplied by reference TRBV7-2 and TRBJ2-1, is GAGVSQSPSNKVTEKGKDVELRCDPISGHTALYWYRQSLGQGLEFLIYFQGNSAPDKSGLPSDRFSAERTGGSVSTLTIQRTQQEDSAVYLCASGGAGTYNEQFFGPGTRLTVL.

This clone was recorded a few times. The chain joins TRBV5-1 to TRBJ1-1; 8 bases agree with TRBD1. Germline trimming cut 4 bases from V and 3 bases from J; bases unmatched to any gene: 8. The CDR3 spans 15 residues. Germline CDR1 SGHRS, CDR2 YFSETQ. The CDR3 spells CASSKTGTGYTEAFF. Here the CDR3 DNA reads TGCGCCAGCAGCAAGACCGGGACAGGCTACACTGAAGCTTTCTTT.

This chain links TRBV27 with TRBJ2-5; the match to TRBD2 covers 7 bases. The last part of the DNA fits TRBJ2-7 better; the J call may be wrong. Germline V lookup: CDR1 MNHEY, CDR2 SMNVEV (reference sequence). The CDR3 totals 15 residues. CDR3 in DNA: TGTGCCAGCAGTTCCGCGGGAGAAGGCTCCTACGAGCAGTACTTC. Translation gives CASSSAGEGSYEQYF.

Comment on this clone: Germline and junction disagree at one end, which may indicate a read error. In nucleotides, the CDR3 is TGTGCTAGCAGCCGAATTTACGGGGAAGAGACCCAGTACTTC. Protein product: CASSRIYGEETQYF. The chain is built from TRBV7-7 and TRBJ2-5; perhaps TRBD2 as D (5 bases). CDR3 size: 14 residues. In germline, CDR1 is SSHAT, CDR2 FNYEAQ (reference sequence).

The V gene is TRBV7-2, the J gene TRBJ2-1, with 13 bases that match TRBD2. Losses at the gene ends were 7 bases for V and 8 bases for J; bases not matched to a gene: 8. The CDR3 spans 15 residues. The germline gives CDR1 SGHTA, CDR2 FQGNSA. The CDR3 region is CASTRTSGSGYEQFF. Here the CDR3 DNA reads TGTGCCAGCACCCGGACTAGCGGGAGTGGGTATGAGCAGTTCTTC.

The CDR3 DNA follows: TGTGCCAGCAGCTTGACAAATGAGCAGTTCTTC. Translation gives CASSLTNEQFF. The J gene is TRBJ2-1, the V gene TRBV5-6; D gene uncertain. The CDR3 spans 11 residues. Germline V gene data show CDR1 as SGHDT and CDR2 as YYEEEE. V lost 1 base to trimming and J lost 7 bases, with 3 bases between them.

This clone was picked up a small number of times. The chain couples TRBV5-1 to TRBJ1-2; TRBD1 might be the D (5 bases). The CDR3 contains 14 residues. The V gene lost 0 bases and the J gene lost 4 bases, with 10 bases spanning the gap. Germline loops: CDR1 SGHRS, CDR2 YFSETQ. CDR3 amino acids: CASSLDLGPYGYTF. As DNA, the CDR3 is TGCGCCAGCAGCTTGGATCTGGGGCCCTATGGCTACACCTTC.

This clone was recorded only once. The rearrangement uses TRBV6-1 and TRBJ1-1; no clear D. This CDR3 contains 13 residues. CDR1 is MNHNS, CDR2 SASEGT, per germline. Trimming shortened V by 6 bases and J by 0 bases, and 8 bases separated the two germline ends. CDR3 residues: CASRERVNTEAFF. The CDR3 DNA sequence: TGTGCCAGCAGGGAGAGGGTGAACACTGAAGCTTTCTTT.

There are a few counts of this clone. The genes are TRBV5-1 and TRBJ2-7; 10 bases fit TRBD1. Germline values: CDR1 SGHRS, CDR2 YFSETQ. V was pared by 4 bases and J by 5 bases, with 3 bases of the junction left unmatched. The CDR3 spans 13 residues. This CDR3 reads CASSPGQGNEQYF. CDR3 in DNA: TGCGCCAGCAGCCCGGGACAGGGGAACGAGCAGTACTTC.

V and J are TRBV2 and TRBJ2-5, with D hard to call. The germline CDR1 and CDR2 sequences are SNHLY and FYNNEI. CDR3 length: 13 residues. V was cut by 6 bases and J by 5 bases, with 13 bases left in between. CDR3 coding DNA: TGTGCCAGCAGGGATGGGCCGCCGGAGACCCAGTACTTC. It specifies CASRDGPPETQYF.

The CDR3 is CASSPLTSGGTQYF. Here the CDR3 DNA reads TGTGCCAGCAGCCCCCTTACTAGCGGGGGGACGCAGTATTTT. The chain has TRBV7-8 and TRBJ2-3; TRBD2 matches 12 bases. V gave up 5 bases and J gave up 9 bases; unmatched junction bases: 6. The germline CDR1 and CDR2 sequences are SGHVS and FQNEAQ. This CDR3 comprises 14 residues. Drawing the rest from reference TRBV7-8 and TRBJ2-3, the complete variable domain is GAGVSQSPRYKVAKRGQDVALRCDPISGHVSLFWYQQALGQGPEFLTYFQNEAQLDKSGLPSDRFFAERPEGSVSTLKIQRTQQEDSAVYLCASSPLTSGGTQYFGPGTRLTVL.

The V call is TRBV4-1, the J call TRBJ1-2; D gene ambiguous. In germline, CDR1 is MGHRA, CDR2 YSYEKL. Trimming removed 0 bases at V and 2 bases at J, with 10 bases between. The CDR3 is made up of 15 amino acids. DNA for the CDR3: TGCGCCAGCAGCCAAGAAAGGAGGGCCAACTATGGCTACACCTTC. Its translation is CASSQERRANYGYTF.

The V and J genes are TRBV5-4 and TRBJ1-2; TRBD1 matches at 11 bases. Germline V gene lookup returns CDR1 SGHNT and CDR2 YYREEE (reference sequence). The length of the CDR3 is 15 residues. Losses at the gene ends were 4 bases for V and 7 bases for J; bases not matched to a gene: 9. DNA for the CDR3: TGTGCCAGCAGCAAAGGACAGGGGGCGCGGCCTGGCTACACCTTC. Translating gives CASSKGQGARPGYTF.

There are a few counts of this clone. This chain joins TRBV19 and TRBJ2-1; the match to TRBD2 covers 7 bases. After removal of 7 bases from V and 5 bases from J, the junction contained 11 bases not matched to a gene. The CDR3 extends over 15 amino acids. Germline CDR1 and CDR2: LNHDA and SQIVND (reference sequence). The CDR3 sequence: CASKGTRDYNNEQFF. The CDR3 nucleotides are TGTGCCAGTAAAGGGACCCGGGACTACAACAATGAGCAGTTCTTC.